This TCR beta chain originates from a study of graft-versus-host responses after intestinal transplantation. Only in-frame clones appear in the TCRdb table, and some are missing; sequencing was by immunoSEQ multiplex PCR. The top ten clones hold 0.16% of a sample with approximately 130,000 clones, just over 90% of them seen once. This CDR3 spans 18 amino acids. The J segment lost 2 bases and the V segment lost 5 bases, leaving 13 bases of the junction unmatched. The germline V gene has CDR1 SEHNR and CDR2 FQNEAQ (reference sequence). Worth noting for this clone: Its specificity is not known.

The TCR sequence derives from a human donor who received an intestinal transplant. The chain combines TRBV7-9 with TRBJ2-2; the match to TRBD1 covers 8 bases. Sequences were derived from unstimulated CD4+ T cells sorted from spleen or lymph node cells, sampled before intestinal transplant. The CDR3: CASSVHSRDRPNTGELFF. The DNA for the CDR3 is TGTGCCAGCAGCGTTCATTCCCGGGACAGGCCAAACACCGGGGAGCTGTTTTTT. The full variable domain, with the rest looked up from reference TRBV7-9 and TRBJ2-2, is DTGVSQNPRHKITKRGQNVTFRCDPISEHNRLYWYRQTLGQGPEFLTYFQNEAQLEKSRLLSDRFSAERPKGSFSTLEIQRTEQGDSAMYLCASSVHSRDRPNTGELFFGEGSRLTVL.